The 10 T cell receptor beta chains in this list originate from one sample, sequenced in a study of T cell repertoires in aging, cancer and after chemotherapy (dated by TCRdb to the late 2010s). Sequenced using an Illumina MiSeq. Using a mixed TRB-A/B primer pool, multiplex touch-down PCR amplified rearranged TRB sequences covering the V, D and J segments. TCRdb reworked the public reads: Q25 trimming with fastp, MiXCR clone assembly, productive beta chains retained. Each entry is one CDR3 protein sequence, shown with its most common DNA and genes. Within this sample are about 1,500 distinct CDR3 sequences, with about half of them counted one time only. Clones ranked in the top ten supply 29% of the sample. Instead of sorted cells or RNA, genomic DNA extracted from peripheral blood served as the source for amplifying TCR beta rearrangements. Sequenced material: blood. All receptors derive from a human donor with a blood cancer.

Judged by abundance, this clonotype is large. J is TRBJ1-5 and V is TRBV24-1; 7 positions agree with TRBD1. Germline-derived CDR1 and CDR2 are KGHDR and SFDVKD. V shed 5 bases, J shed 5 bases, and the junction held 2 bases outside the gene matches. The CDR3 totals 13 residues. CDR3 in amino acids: CATSAGQDQPQHF. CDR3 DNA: TGTGCCACCAGTGCCGGACAGGATCAGCCCCAGCATTTT.

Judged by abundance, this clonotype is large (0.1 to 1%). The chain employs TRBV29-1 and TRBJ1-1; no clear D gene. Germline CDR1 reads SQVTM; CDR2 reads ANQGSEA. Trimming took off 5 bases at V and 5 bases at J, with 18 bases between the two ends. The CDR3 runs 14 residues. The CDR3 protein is CSVRGLQVRTEAFF. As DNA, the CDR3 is TGCAGCGTTCGCGGTCTGCAAGTACGGACTGAAGCTTTCTTT.

CDR3 nucleotide sequence: TGTGCCAGCAGTTACTCGATTAGGGGGGGCGCGAGGAATGAGCAGTTCTTC. As protein: CASSYSIRGGARNEQFF. This chain uses TRBV6-5 with TRBJ2-1, with D possibly TRBD2 on 7 matching bases. Germline V gene sequence: CDR1 MNHEY, CDR2 SVGAGI. Between the trimmed V and J ends, which lost 0 bases and 7 bases, there was a span of 19 bases. This CDR3 is 17 amino acids long.

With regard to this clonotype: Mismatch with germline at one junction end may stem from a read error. The CDR3 reads CASSRTGGDGYTF. CDR3 nucleotides: TGTGCCAGCAGCCGGACAGGGGGCGATGGCTACACCTTC. The chain is built from TRBV5-1 and TRBJ1-2; 11 nucleotides align to TRBD1. The CDR3 length is 13 residues. Germline-derived CDR1 and CDR2 are SGHRS and YFSETQ.

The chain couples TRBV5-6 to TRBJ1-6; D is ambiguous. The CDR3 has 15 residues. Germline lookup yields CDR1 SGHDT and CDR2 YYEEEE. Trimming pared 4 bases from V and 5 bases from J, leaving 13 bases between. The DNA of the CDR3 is TGTGCCAGCAGCCCACGGGGAGTCAATAATTCACCCCTCCACTTT. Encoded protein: CASSPRGVNNSPLHF.

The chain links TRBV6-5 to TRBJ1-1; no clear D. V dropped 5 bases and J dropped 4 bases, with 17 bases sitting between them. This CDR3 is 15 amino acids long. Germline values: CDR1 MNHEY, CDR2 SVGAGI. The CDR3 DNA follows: TGTGCCAGCAGTCAGAACTTTCAAGCGGGCACTGAAGCTTTCTTT. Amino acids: CASSQNFQAGTEAFF.

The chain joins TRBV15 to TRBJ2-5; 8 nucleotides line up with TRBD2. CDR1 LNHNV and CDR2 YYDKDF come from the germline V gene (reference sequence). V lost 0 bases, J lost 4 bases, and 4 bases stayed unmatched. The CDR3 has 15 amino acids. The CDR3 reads CATSRDRGGSETQYF. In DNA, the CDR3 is TGTGCCACCAGCAGAGATCGGGGGGGTTCAGAGACCCAGTACTTC.

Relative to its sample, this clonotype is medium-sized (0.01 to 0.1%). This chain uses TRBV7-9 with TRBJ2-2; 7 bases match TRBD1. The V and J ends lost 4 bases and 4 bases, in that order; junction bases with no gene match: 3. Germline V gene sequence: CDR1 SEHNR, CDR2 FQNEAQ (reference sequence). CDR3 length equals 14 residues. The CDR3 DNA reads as TGTGCCAGCAGCTCGACAGGGCGCACCGGGGAGCTGTTTTTT. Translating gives CASSSTGRTGELFF.

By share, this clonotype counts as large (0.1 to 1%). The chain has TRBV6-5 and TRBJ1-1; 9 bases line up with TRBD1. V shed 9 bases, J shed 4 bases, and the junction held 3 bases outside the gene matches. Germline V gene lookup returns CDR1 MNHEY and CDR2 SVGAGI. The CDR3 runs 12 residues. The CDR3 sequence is CASKTGGTEAFF. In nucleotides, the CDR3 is TGTGCCAGTAAGACAGGGGGCACTGAAGCTTTCTTT.

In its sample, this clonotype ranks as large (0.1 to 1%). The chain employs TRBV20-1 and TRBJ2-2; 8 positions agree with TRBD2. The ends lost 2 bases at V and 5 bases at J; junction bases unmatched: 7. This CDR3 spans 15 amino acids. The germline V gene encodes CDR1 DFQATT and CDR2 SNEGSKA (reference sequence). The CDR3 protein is CSARPSGGGTGELFF. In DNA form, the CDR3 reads TGCAGTGCTAGACCCAGCGGGGGTGGTACCGGGGAGCTGTTTTTT.